The 29 T cell receptor beta chains below all came from one sample that was sequenced in a study of yellow fever vaccine responses in identical twins. TCRdb re-called the RT-PCR reads through MiXCR, storing one row per CDR3 protein. The data hold 3,000 to 4,500 distinct CDR3 sequences, with around 90% observed a single time. The sequenced sample was T cells from blood (PBMCs), unsorted or a sorted subset (not recorded which), obtained before or after yellow fever vaccination (not recorded which). These receptors came from a woman between 18 and 30 years old who received the yellow fever vaccine.

The CDR3 sequence is CASSLGDSSYEQYF. The DNA of the CDR3 is TGTGCCAGCAGCTTGGGGGACAGCTCCTACGAGCAGTACTTC. This chain links TRBV11-3 with TRBJ2-7; 7 nucleotides match TRBD1. This CDR3 region has 14 residues. Trimming took 3 bases from V and 0 from J; bases not matched to a gene: 2. Germline CDR1 is SGHNT and CDR2 is YENEEA.

The V call is TRBV4-3, the J call TRBJ2-5, with a possible D match to TRBD2 (6 bases). There are 17 residues in the CDR3. The germline V gene has CDR1 LGHNA and CDR2 YSLEER. Trimming took off 4 bases at V and 0 bases at J, with 18 bases between the two ends. DNA of the CDR3: TGCGCCAGCAGCCCCTCTTATTGGAGGGAGTACCAAGAGACCCAGTACTTC. Protein product: CASSPSYWREYQETQYF.

This chain joins TRBV20-1 and TRBJ2-3, with D possibly matching TRBD2 (6 bases). The CDR3 runs 13 residues. In germline, CDR1 is DFQATT, CDR2 SNEGSKA (reference sequence). V was shortened by 6 bases and J by 2 bases, with 12 bases between the two germline ends. This CDR3 is CSAGSTFTDTQYF. The CDR3 DNA is TGCAGTGCCGGGAGTACGTTCACAGATACGCAGTATTTT.

This clonotype was detected once. V is TRBV12-3 or TRBV12-4 and J is TRBJ2-1; 10 positions match TRBD1. The junction had 3 bases not matched to a gene; V was cut back by 7 bases and J by 3 bases. CDR3 length: 14 residues. This chain's CDR3 is CASTTGGVYNEQFF. The DNA for the CDR3 is TGTGCCAGCACGACAGGGGGCGTCTACAATGAGCAGTTCTTC.

The chain links TRBV4-3 to TRBJ2-7; weak D call: TRBD1 (5 bases). The CDR3 runs to 15 residues. Germline CDR1 is LGHNA and CDR2 is YSLEER. Trimming cost V 0 bases and J 2 bases, with 11 bases left between them. CDR3 residues: CASSQDGADPYEQYF. In DNA form, the CDR3 reads TGCGCCAGCAGCCAAGATGGGGCGGACCCCTACGAGCAGTACTTC.

The rearrangement joins TRBV4-2 to TRBJ2-3, with D perhaps matching TRBD1 or TRBD2 (7 bases each). The CDR3 sequence is 16 residues long. The V end was cut by 7 bases, the J end by 5 bases, with 22 bases between. Germline CDR1 LGHNA, CDR2 YNFKEQ. In DNA, the CDR3 is TGTGCCAGCACCCCCCTCGGGGAGGGGGCAATAGATACGCAGTATTTT. Translation: CASTPLGEGAIDTQYF.

CDR3: CASSSGQGTTDTQYF. Written as DNA, the CDR3 is TGTGCCAGCAGCTCCGGACAGGGTACCACAGATACGCAGTATTTT. The V call is TRBV11-2, the J call TRBJ2-3; the match to TRBD1 covers 8 bases. V was clipped by 4 bases and J by 2 bases; unmatched bases: 5. CDR3 length equals 15 residues. Germline CDR1 is SGHAT and CDR2 is FQNNGV.

The chain carries TRBV18 and TRBJ1-2, with D uncertain. The germline V gene encodes CDR1 KGHSH and CDR2 LQKENI. Trimming took 3 bases from V and 8 from J, leaving 10 bases between them. This CDR3 is 12 amino acids long. The DNA of the CDR3 is TGTGCCAGCTCACCCGATCCCACCGGCTACACCTTC. Translation: CASSPDPTGYTF.

This sequence joins TRBV2 and TRBJ1-5, with D possibly being TRBD1 (6 bases). CDR1 is SNHLY, CDR2 FYNNEI, per germline. This CDR3 has 16 amino acids. The V and J ends lost 3 bases and 1 base respectively, with 13 bases between them. This CDR3 is CASSDLTGSSNQPQHF. The CDR3 DNA reads TGTGCCAGCAGTGATCTAACAGGGAGCAGCAATCAGCCCCAGCATTTT.

The chain employs TRBV7-6 and TRBJ2-3, with TRBD2 as a possible D gene (7 bases). Germline V CDR1 and CDR2: SGHVS, FNYEAQ. The CDR3 loop spans 20 amino acids. Between the trimmed V and J ends, which lost 5 bases and 0 bases, there was a span of 27 bases. The CDR3: CASSPVKGGGGPYSTDTQYF. The DNA of the CDR3 is TGTGCCAGCAGCCCCGTTAAAGGAGGGGGGGGGCCATATAGCACAGATACGCAGTATTTT.

A single count supports this clonotype. The genes are TRBV6-2 or TRBV6-3 and TRBJ2-3, with D unclear. V lost 0 bases, J lost 0 bases, and 10 bases lay in between. The CDR3 sequence is 16 residues long. Germline V gene sequence: CDR1 MNHEY, CDR2 SVGEGT. CDR3 in amino acids: CASSYSRITSTDTQYF. The CDR3 region has the DNA TGTGCCAGCAGTTACTCCCGAATTACTAGCACAGATACGCAGTATTTT.

The V call is TRBV30, the J call TRBJ2-1; the D gene is possibly TRBD2 (5 bases). The CDR3 sequence is 14 residues long. The V gene's germline CDR1 is GTSNPN and CDR2 SVGIG (reference sequence). The V and J ends lost 5 bases and 9 bases respectively, with 20 bases between them. CDR3 DNA: TGTGCCTGGGGCACACTAGAAGCAATGGGTGAGCAGTTCTTC. It is translated as CAWGTLEAMGEQFF.

The CDR3 DNA reads TGTGCCAGCAGCCCCCGTTTCACCGGGGAGCTGTTTTTT. Amino acid sequence: CASSPRFTGELFF. The chain employs TRBV12-3 or TRBV12-4 and TRBJ2-2; D gene ambiguous. The V gene lost 6 bases and the J gene lost 4 bases, with 9 bases spanning the gap. The CDR3 is made up of 13 amino acids.

CDR3 sequence reads: CASSPAGKGQPQHF. DNA of the CDR3: TGTGCCAGCAGCCCAGCCGGGAAAGGGCAGCCCCAGCATTTT. V and J are TRBV7-2 and TRBJ1-5; D call uncertain. The CDR3 is 14 residues long. The germline CDR1 and CDR2 sequences are SGHTA and FQGNSA. V lost 5 bases, J lost 7 bases, and 15 bases lay in between. Using reference TRBV7-2 and TRBJ1-5 for the parts outside the CDR3, the full variable domain is GAGVSQSPSNKVTEKGKDVELRCDPISGHTALYWYRQSLGQGLEFLIYFQGNSAPDKSGLPSDRFSAERTGGSVSTLTIQRTQQEDSAVYLCASSPAGKGQPQHFGDGTRLSIL.

The CDR3 DNA is TGCAGTGCTTCCCGACTTAGCACAGATACGCAGTATTTT. It yields the protein CSASRLSTDTQYF. This chain connects TRBV20-1 to TRBJ2-3; D is uncertain. Per germline, CDR1 DFQATT and CDR2 SNEGSKA (reference sequence). V gave up 5 bases and J gave up 0 bases, with 9 bases separating them. The CDR3 has 13 residues.

In its sample, this clonotype was seen once. This rearrangement joins TRBV4-3 to TRBJ2-3; 7 positions match TRBD1. The CDR3 sequence is 17 residues long. Per the germline V gene, CDR1 is LGHNA and CDR2 is YSLEER. V was clipped by 3 bases and J by 5 bases; unmatched bases: 14. The CDR3 loop reads CASSQDLPGQLGDTQYF. The CDR3 region has the DNA TGCGCCAGCAGCCAGGACCTACCGGGACAGTTAGGAGATACGCAGTATTTT.

The chain carries TRBV18 and TRBJ2-7, with a tentative D call TRBD2 (5 bases). CDR1 is KGHSH and CDR2 is LQKENI in the germline V gene. The CDR3 totals 15 residues. V lost 3 bases, J lost 3 bases, and 15 bases lay in between. DNA of the CDR3: TGTGCCAGCTCACCCAAGAATGGACTCTTCTACGAGCAGTACTTC. It specifies CASSPKNGLFYEQYF.

The genes are TRBV10-3 and TRBJ1-3; TRBD1 is a possible D gene (5 bases). This CDR3 region has 15 residues. V was trimmed by 11 bases and J by 0 bases, leaving 17 bases between them. Looked up from germline, CDR1 is ENHRY and CDR2 is SYGVKD. In DNA, the CDR3 is TGTGCCTCGGGGGACCCCCTTAACTCTGGAAACACCATATATTTT. The encoded protein is CASGDPLNSGNTIYF.

This rearrangement joins TRBV11-1 to TRBJ2-7, with TRBD1 identical over 7 bases. CDR3 size: 14 residues. CDR1 is SGHAT and CDR2 is FQDESV in the germline V gene (reference sequence). The junction had 8 bases not matched to a gene; V was cut back by 6 bases and J by 3 bases. This chain's CDR3 is CASSDEGQVYEQYF. DNA for the CDR3: TGTGCCAGCAGTGACGAAGGACAGGTCTACGAGCAGTACTTC.

The genes are TRBV14 and TRBJ2-7; 7 nucleotides agree with TRBD2. The CDR3 consists of 13 residues. The germline V gene encodes CDR1 SGHDN and CDR2 FVKESK. J lost 0 bases, V lost 8 bases, and 4 bases had no gene match. In DNA, the CDR3 is TGTGCCAGCCGTGGGGAGGGCTCCTACGAGCAGTACTTC. Residues: CASRGEGSYEQYF.

Regarding this clonotype: At one of its ends the junction is not consistent with the germline gene, which may arise from a read error. The chain combines TRBV7-7 with TRBJ2-2; D might be TRBD2 (6 bases). CDR3 length: 13 residues. Germline CDR1 is SSHAT and CDR2 is FNYEAQ (reference sequence). As DNA, the CDR3 is TGTGCTAGCAGCGGGCACAGTACCGGGGAGCTGTTTTTT. Amino acid sequence: CASSGHSTGELFF.

The V and J genes are TRBV21-1 and TRBJ2-2; whether TRBD1, the table's D call, matches the DNA was not checked. TRBV21-1 is labeled a pseudogene. This CDR3 has 18 amino acids. The CDR3 protein is CASSKDGRGAGDTGELFF. In nucleotides, the CDR3 is TGTGCCAGCAGCAAAGATGGACGTGGGGCAGGCGACACCGGGGAGCTGTTTTTT.

This clonotype occurred a few times. The chain carries TRBV10-1 and TRBJ1-5; perhaps TRBD1 as D (6 bases). The CDR3 covers 18 residues. Germline CDR1 WNHNN, CDR2 SYGVQD (reference sequence). Trimming removed 2 bases from V and 5 bases from J, with 22 bases in between. In DNA, the CDR3 is TGCGCCAGCAGTGAGGAGGCCTTCATCGGGGGGCTGGATCAGCCCCAGCATTTT. Translating it yields CASSEEAFIGGLDQPQHF.

This sequence joins TRBV29-1 and TRBJ1-1, with D maybe TRBD1 (6 bases). The CDR3 extends over 13 amino acids. The V gene lost 3 bases and the J gene lost 8 bases, with 16 bases spanning the gap. Per the germline V gene, CDR1 is SQVTM and CDR2 is ANQGSEA. In nucleotides, the CDR3 is TGCAGCGTTGATATTTGGGGGGCTTCGGAAGCTTTCTTT. This sequence encodes CSVDIWGASEAFF. Variable domain in full (rest from reference TRBV29-1 and TRBJ1-1): SAVISQKPSRDICQRGTSLTIQCQVDSQVTMMFWYRQQPGQSLTLIATANQGSEATYESGFVIDKFPISRPNLTFSTLTVSNMSPEDSSIYLCSVDIWGASEAFFGQGTRLTVV.

This rearrangement joins TRBV7-9 to TRBJ2-7; 7 nucleotides line up with TRBD1. With 4 bases clipped from V and 5 bases from J, the junction kept 8 bases outside the gene matches. The germline V gene encodes CDR1 SEHNR and CDR2 FQNEAQ (reference sequence). The CDR3 runs to 14 residues. The CDR3 is CASSSPGQYHEQYF. CDR3 nucleotides: TGTGCCAGCAGCTCCCCGGGACAGTACCACGAGCAGTACTTC.

The chain is built from TRBV21-1 and TRBJ2-5; the D segment call TRBD1 is taken from the table without a DNA check. TRBV21-1 is a documented pseudogene. The CDR3 sequence is 15 residues long. CDR3 in amino acids: CASSRGQAAVETQYF. DNA of the CDR3: TGTGCCAGCAGCAGAGGACAGGCGGCTGTGGAGACCCAGTACTTC.

This chain connects TRBV5-3 to TRBJ1-5; unclear D gene. TRBV5-3 is sorted into the ORF group, with uncertain function. V was clipped by 0 bases and J by 2 bases, with 6 bases between them. CDR3 length: 14 amino acids. CDR3 bases: TGTGCCAGAAGCTTGGAGGGAGGCAATCAGCCCCAGCATTTT. Its translation is CARSLEGGNQPQHF.

This clonotype was seen once. The chain links TRBV4-3 to TRBJ2-1; 12 bases are shared with TRBD2. The CDR3 is made up of 20 amino acids. V lost 0 bases and J lost 2; bases outside the gene matches: 11. Germline values: CDR1 LGHNA, CDR2 YSLEER. The CDR3 region has the DNA TGCGCCAGCAGCCAAGATCCCGCTAGCGGGGGGGCCAGGACCTACAATGAGCAGTTCTTC. Encoded protein: CASSQDPASGGARTYNEQFF.

The rearrangement uses TRBV4-2 and TRBJ1-1, with D unclear. CDR3 length: 13 residues. Germline V lookup: CDR1 LGHNA, CDR2 YNFKEQ. V lost 1 base and J lost 3, with 6 bases in between. The CDR3 region has the DNA TGTGCCAGCAGCCAAGTTGGGGACACTGAAGCTTTCTTT. This translates into CASSQVGDTEAFF.